This record covers a single T cell receptor (beta chain). Its specific antigen is unknown. Base quality data are lacking; no much larger clone is found one base away. Libraries came from the immunoSEQ multiplex PCR assay. For most patients, high-throughput TCR-beta CDR3 sequencing of genomic DNA was performed by Adaptive Biotechnologies. From the authors' description of their analysis: Adaptive's ImmunoSEQ software was the source of the TCR sequencing data for 15 to 20 patients, while a few other patients were processed with MiXCR and VDJtools. CDR3 nucleotide sequences shared between donor and recipient were removed because the origin of such sequences could not be assigned. Alloreactive clones required at least 2-fold expansion over unstimulated cells and minimum CFSE-low frequency of 0.002% (template counts) or 0.001% (read counts). A clone was considered mappable if detected in the sequenced pre-transplant spleen, lymph node, or MLR CFSE-low populations of the donor or recipient. Cumulative frequency of alloreactive clones was calculated as a percentage of all sequences weighted by copy number. What TCRdb holds here is the immuneACCESS table cut down to in-frame rearrangements. Part of the clones is not present; checked against another copy, under half of the missing clones reflect an unresolved V gene, and the others are unexplained. V and J calls and clone size are as listed in that table; D and trimming were resolved from the DNA. In this sample the table shows over 65,000 clones, 92% of which occur a single time. Of the sample, roughly 0.66% is held by the ten largest clones.

These data are taken from a study of graft-versus-host responses after intestinal transplantation (dated by TCRdb to the early 2020s). A note on the overall study: The transplants that recipients received were multivisceral, liver-intestinal, or isolated intestinal. Anti-thymocyte globulin induction was given to all recipients, followed by maintenance tacrolimus and steroids for about 3 years. Bulk TCR-beta CDR3 sequencing was used to track graft-versus-host and host-versus-graft alloreactive T cell clones in the graft, circulation and bone marrow after intestinal transplantation. Alloreactive clones were identified by sequencing pre-transplant mixed lymphocyte reaction products and comparing them with unstimulated pre-transplant donor and recipient T cells. The cohort enrolled around 25 intestinal transplant recipients including one retransplant, and a few patients lacking pretransplant specimens were excluded. Donor T cell macrochimerism was defined as a peak of at least 4% donor T cells among recipient peripheral blood mononuclear cells. Samples from a few later patients were sequenced in-house on an Illumina MiSeq with MiXCR processing rather than by the commercial service.

Blood samples were collected up to 4 times in the first month after transplant and then at least monthly when available. Trimming takes 0 bases from V and 4 bases from J, and the germline ends sit 13 bases apart. Reading from cysteine to phenylalanine, the CDR3 counts 15 amino acids. Here the CDR3 DNA is all that survives: 45 bases in frame from base 1. Taken from the germline V gene, the CDR1 and CDR2 loops are SGHRS and YFSETQ. The study at large found these results: High GvH to HvG T cell clonal ratios were observed in the allografts of patients with donor T cell macrochimerism. Peak levels of circulating GvH clones were associated with declines in HvG clones early after transplant. GvH clones were detected in recipient bone marrow, and some of these GvH clones were observed earlier in ileal mucosa or blood, consistent with an intestinal mucosal origin. The conclusions were limited by the relatively low number and heterogeneity of the intestinal transplant patients.

The V and J genes are TRBV5-1 and TRBJ1-1; a tentative D match to TRBD1 spans 6 bases. The TCR was taken from a human patient who received an intestinal transplant, so some T cells may come from the graft donor. The sample consisted of PBMCs, taken 98 days after intestinal transplantation. CDR3 sequence: CASSLDTGAFTEAFF. The nucleotide sequence reads TGCGCCAGCAGCTTGGATACGGGGGCGTTCACTGAAGCTTTCTTT.